A single sample is the source of the 2 T cell receptor beta chains below, sequenced in a study of long-term antiretroviral therapy in people with HIV. Researchers report immunoSEQ v3.0 was run at survey level. TCRdb's copy holds only in-frame clones and misses some; the assay was immunoSEQ multiplex PCR. In the table there are over 15,000 clones, more than 65% of which are singletons. This specimen consisted of unsorted PBMCs, obtained at the start of antiretroviral therapy, before treatment. These receptor sequences come from a man aged 18 to 30 with HIV.

The chain carries TRBV25-1 and TRBJ1-4; maybe TRBD1 (6 bases). The CDR3 is 11 residues long. The germline CDR1 and CDR2 sequences are MGHDK and SYGVNS. The V end was cut by 11 bases, the J end by 8 bases, with 12 bases between. Here the CDR3 DNA reads TGTGCCGTCAGGGGTGGCGAAAAACTGTTTTTT. Protein: CAVRGGEKLFF.

This clone was seen once. The J gene is TRBJ1-1, the V gene TRBV7-9, with 8 bases lining up with TRBD1. Per germline, CDR1 SEHNR and CDR2 FQNEAQ (reference sequence). Trimming cost V 4 bases and J 11 bases; bases outside gene matches: 6. The CDR3 has 12 residues. The CDR3 sequence is CASSSTGATAFF. In nucleotides, the CDR3 is TGTGCCAGCAGCTCGACAGGGGCCACGGCTTTCTTT.